This T cell receptor beta chain is drawn from a study of shared T cell receptors in the human thymus. Repertoires were generated with immunoSEQ multiplex PCR, while TCRdb's copy carries only in-frame clones and drops some. The table records approximately 400,000 clones, around 95% of them present only once. The CDR3 covers 17 residues. V shed 3 bases and J shed 6 bases, with 21 bases lying between them. From germline, CDR1 is MRHNA and CDR2 SNTAGT. V usage is TRBV6-4 and J usage is TRBJ2-1; perhaps TRBD2 as D (5 bases). What was sequenced was thymocytes. The TCR was taken from a human donor. The CDR3 DNA is TGTGCCAGCAGTGAGGTTGTAACGGACTCACAATCCAATGAGCAGTTCTTC. It encodes CASSEVVTDSQSNEQFF.